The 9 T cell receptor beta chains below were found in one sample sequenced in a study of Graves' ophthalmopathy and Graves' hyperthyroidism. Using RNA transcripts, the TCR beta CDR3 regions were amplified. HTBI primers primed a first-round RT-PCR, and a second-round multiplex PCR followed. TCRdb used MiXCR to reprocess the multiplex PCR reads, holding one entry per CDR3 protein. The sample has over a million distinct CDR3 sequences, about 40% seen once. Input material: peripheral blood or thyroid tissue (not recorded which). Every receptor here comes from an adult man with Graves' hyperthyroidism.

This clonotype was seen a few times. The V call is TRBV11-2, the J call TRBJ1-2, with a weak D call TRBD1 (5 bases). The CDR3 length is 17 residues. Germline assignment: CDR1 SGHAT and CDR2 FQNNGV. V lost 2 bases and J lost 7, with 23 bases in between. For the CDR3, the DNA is TGTGCCAGCAGCTTAAGGGGCACCGGGAGCCCCCCTCTTGGCTACACCTTC. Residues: CASSLRGTGSPPLGYTF. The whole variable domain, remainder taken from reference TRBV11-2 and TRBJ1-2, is EAGVAQSPRYKIIEKRQSVAFWCNPISGHATLYWYQQILGQGPKLLIQFQNNGVVDDSQLPKDRFSAERLKGVDSTLKIQPAKLEDSAVYLCASSLRGTGSPPLGYTFGSGTRLTVV.

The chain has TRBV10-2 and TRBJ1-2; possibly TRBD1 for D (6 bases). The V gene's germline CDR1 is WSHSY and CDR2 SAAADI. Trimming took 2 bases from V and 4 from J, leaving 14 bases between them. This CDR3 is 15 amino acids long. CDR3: CASSEPDSSFYGYTF. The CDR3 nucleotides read TGCGCCAGCAGTGAGCCGGACAGTTCATTCTATGGCTACACCTTC.

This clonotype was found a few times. The CDR3 reads CASSQDRARYQETQYF. In DNA, the CDR3 is TGCGCCAGCAGCCAAGATAGAGCGAGGTACCAAGAGACCCAGTACTTC. The chain recombines TRBV4-1 with TRBJ2-5; the D is unclear. Germline CDR1 MGHRA, CDR2 YSYEKL. The CDR3 sequence is 16 residues long. Trimming stripped 0 bases from V and 0 bases from J, with 11 bases between.

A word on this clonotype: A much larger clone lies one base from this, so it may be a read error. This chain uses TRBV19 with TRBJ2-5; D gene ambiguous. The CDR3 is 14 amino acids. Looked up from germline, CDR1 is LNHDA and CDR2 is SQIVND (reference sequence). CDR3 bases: TGTGCCAGCCGAAAGGTCGGATCTCAAGAGGCCCAGTACTTC. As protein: CASRKVGSQEAQYF.

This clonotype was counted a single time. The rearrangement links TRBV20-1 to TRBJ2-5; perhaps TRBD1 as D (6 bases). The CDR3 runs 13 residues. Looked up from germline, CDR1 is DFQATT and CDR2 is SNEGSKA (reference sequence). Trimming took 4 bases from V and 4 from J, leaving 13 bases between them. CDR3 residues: CSANRQVGETQYF. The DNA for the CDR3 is TGCAGTGCTAACCGACAGGTTGGAGAGACCCAGTACTTC.

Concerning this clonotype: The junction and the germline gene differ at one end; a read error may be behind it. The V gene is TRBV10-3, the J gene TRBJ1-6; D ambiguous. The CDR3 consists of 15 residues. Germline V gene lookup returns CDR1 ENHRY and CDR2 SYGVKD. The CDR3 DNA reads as TGTGCCAGCAGTGCCCTGCTGGAAGTGAATTCACCCCTCCACTTT. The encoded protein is CASSALLEVNSPLHF.

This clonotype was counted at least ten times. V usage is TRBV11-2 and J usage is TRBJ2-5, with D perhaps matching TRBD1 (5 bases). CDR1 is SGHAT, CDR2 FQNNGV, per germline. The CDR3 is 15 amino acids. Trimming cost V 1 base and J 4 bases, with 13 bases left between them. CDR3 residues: CASSLGSGIGETQYF. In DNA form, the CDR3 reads TGTGCCAGCAGCTTAGGATCAGGGATAGGAGAGACCCAGTACTTC.

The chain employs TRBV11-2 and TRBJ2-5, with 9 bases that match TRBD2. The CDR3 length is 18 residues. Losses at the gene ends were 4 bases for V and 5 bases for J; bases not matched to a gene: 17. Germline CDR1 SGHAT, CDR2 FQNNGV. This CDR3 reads CASSSKAGGTPIRETQYF. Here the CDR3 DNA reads TGTGCCAGCAGCTCCAAAGCGGGAGGAACACCGATCCGGGAGACCCAGTACTTC.

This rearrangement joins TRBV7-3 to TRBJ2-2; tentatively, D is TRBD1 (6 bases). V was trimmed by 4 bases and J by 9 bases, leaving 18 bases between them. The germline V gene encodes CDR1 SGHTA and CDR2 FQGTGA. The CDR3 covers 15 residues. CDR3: CASSSSGVILRELFF. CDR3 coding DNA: TGTGCCAGCAGCTCTTCAGGGGTGATTCTACGGGAGCTGTTTTTT.